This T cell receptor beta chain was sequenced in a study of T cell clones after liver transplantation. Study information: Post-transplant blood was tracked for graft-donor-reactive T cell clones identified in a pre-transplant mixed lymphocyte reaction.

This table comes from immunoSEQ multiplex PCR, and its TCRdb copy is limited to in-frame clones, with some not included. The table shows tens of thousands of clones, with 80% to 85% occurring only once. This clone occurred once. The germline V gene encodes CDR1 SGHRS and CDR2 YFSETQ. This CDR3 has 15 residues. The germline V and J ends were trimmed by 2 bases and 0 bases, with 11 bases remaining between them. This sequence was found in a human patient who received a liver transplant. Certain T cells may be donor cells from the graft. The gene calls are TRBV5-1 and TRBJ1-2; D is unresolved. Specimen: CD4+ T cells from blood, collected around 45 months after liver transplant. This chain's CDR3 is CASSFRPVANYGYTF. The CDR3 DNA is TGCGCCAGCAGCTTTAGGCCGGTTGCTAACTATGGCTACACCTTC.